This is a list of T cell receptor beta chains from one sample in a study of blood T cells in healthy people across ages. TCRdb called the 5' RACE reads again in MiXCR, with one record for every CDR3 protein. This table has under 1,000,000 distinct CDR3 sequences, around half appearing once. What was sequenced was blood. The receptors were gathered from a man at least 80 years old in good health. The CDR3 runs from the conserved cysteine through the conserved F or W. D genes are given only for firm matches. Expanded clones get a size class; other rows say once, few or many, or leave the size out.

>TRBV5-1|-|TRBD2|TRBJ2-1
CASSLDLAGTNEQFF
TGCGCCAGCAGCTTGGACCTAGCGGGGACCAATGAGCAGTTCTTC
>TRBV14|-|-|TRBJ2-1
CASSHSGGLDEQFF
TGTGCCAGCAGCCATTCTGGCGGTCTGGATGAGCAGTTCTTC
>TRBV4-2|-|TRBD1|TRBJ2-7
CACRDRVRIIYEQYF
TGTGCCTGCAGGGACAGGGTTAGGATCATCTACGAGCAGTACTTC
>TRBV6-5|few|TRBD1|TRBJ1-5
CASSYRGRDQPQHF
TGTGCCAGCAGTTACAGGGGGCGCGATCAGCCCCAGCATTTT
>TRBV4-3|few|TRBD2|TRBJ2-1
CASSQDLAGGLGSYNEQFF
TGCGCCAGCAGCCAAGACCTAGCGGGAGGGCTAGGGTCCTACAATGAGCAGTTCTTC
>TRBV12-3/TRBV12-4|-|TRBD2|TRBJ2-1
CASSFRTSGQYNEQFF
TGTGCCAGCAGTTTTAGGACTAGCGGGCAATACAATGAGCAGTTCTTC
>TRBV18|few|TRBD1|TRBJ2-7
CASSPLARGTGGAGGEQYF
TGTGCCAGCTCACCACTTGCCAGGGGGACAGGTGGGGCAGGAGGCGAGCAGTACTTC
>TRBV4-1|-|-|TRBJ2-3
CASSQGATTSTDTQYF
TGCGCCAGCAGCCAAGGGGCAACGACTTCCACAGATACGCAGTATTTT
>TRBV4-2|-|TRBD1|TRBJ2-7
CASSESDRGGYEQYF
TGTGCCAGCAGCGAAAGCGACAGGGGAGGCTACGAGCAGTACTTC
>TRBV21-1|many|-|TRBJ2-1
CASSKRLASFYNEQFF
TGTGCCAGCAGCAAAAGACTAGCAAGTTTCTACAATGAGCAGTTCTTC
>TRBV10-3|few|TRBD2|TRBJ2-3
CATATSGRIVATDTQYF
TGTGCCACCGCGACTAGCGGGAGGATAGTGGCTACAGATACGCAGTATTTT
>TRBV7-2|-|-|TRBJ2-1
CASSFDTGADKQFF
TGTGCCAGCAGCTTCGATACGGGAGCAGATAAGCAGTTCTTC
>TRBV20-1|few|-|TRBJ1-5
CSAIPFSNQPQHF
TGCAGTGCTATCCCCTTTAGCAATCAGCCCCAGCATTTT
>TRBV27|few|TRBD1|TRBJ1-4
CASSPRTGGTTNEKLFF
TGTGCCAGCAGTCCACGGACAGGGGGGACAACTAATGAAAAACTGTTTTTT
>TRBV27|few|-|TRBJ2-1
CASSLSFRGSYNEQFF
TGTGCCAGCAGTTTATCATTCAGGGGCTCCTACAATGAGCAGTTCTTC
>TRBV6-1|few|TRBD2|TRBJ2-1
CASIASGNNEQFF
TGTGCCAGCATCGCTAGCGGAAACAATGAGCAGTTCTTC